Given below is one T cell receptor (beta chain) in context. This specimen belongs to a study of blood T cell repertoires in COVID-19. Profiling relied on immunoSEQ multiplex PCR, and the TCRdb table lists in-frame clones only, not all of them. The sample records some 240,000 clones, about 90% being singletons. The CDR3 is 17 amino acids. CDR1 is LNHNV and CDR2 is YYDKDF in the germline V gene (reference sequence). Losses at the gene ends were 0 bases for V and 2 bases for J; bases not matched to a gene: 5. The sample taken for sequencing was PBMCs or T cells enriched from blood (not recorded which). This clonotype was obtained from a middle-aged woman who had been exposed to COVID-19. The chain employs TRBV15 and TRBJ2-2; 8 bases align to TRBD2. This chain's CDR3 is CATSRDTGLENTGELFF. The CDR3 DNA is TGTGCCACCAGCAGAGATACGGGACTAGAAAACACCGGGGAGCTGTTTTTT.